A selection of T cell receptor beta chains follows, all from one sample in a study of blood T cells in healthy people across ages. TCRdb used MiXCR to reprocess the 5' RACE reads, holding one entry per CDR3 protein. This table has 1.5 million to 2 million distinct CDR3 sequences, 30% to 40% appearing once. The sample taken for sequencing was blood. The receptor source for this set is a woman aged 25 to 45 in good health. Both conserved end residues are trimmed from each CDR3. D genes are given only for firm matches.

V: TRBV4-1; D: TRBD2; J: TRBJ2-3; length: 13; CDR3: ASSLGLMHTDTQY
V: TRBV9; D: TRBD2; J: TRBJ2-1; length: 12; CDR3: ASSPRSGSGEQF
V: TRBV20-1; D: .; J: TRBJ2-1; length: 12; CDR3: SARMGANYNEQF
V: TRBV12-3/TRBV12-4; D: .; J: TRBJ2-7; length: 10; CDR3: ASSFNIYEQY
V: TRBV15; D: TRBD1; J: TRBJ2-5; length: 12; CDR3: ATSGDRGQEIQY
V: TRBV5-1; D: .; J: TRBJ2-5; length: 13; CDR3: ASRGIRGAQETQY
V: TRBV29-1; D: .; J: TRBJ2-3; length: 12; CDR3: SVPQMRSTDTQY
V: TRBV3-1; D: .; J: TRBJ2-7; length: 12; CDR3: ASSQDYSSYEQY
V: TRBV29-1; D: TRBD2; J: TRBJ2-1; length: 13; CDR3: GVAPSGRLGNEQF
V: TRBV20-1; D: .; J: TRBJ1-1; length: 11; CDR3: SVPFRGNTEAF
V: TRBV7-9; D: .; J: TRBJ1-1; length: 13; CDR3: ASSPRDLLNTEAF
V: TRBV4-1; D: .; J: TRBJ2-6; length: 15; CDR3: ASRPTRGGSGANVLT